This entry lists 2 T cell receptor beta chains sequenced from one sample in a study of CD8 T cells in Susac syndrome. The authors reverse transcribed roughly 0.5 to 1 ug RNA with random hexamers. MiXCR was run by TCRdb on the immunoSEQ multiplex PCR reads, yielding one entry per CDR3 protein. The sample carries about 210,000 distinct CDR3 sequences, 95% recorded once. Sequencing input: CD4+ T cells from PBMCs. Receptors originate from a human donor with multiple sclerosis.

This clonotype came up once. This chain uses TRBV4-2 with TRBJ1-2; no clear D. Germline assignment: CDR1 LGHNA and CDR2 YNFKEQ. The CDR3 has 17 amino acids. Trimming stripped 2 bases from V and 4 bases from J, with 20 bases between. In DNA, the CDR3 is TGTGCCAGCAGCCAATTCATTACTAGCTCGGCGGGCTATGGCTACACCTTC. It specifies CASSQFITSSAGYGYTF.

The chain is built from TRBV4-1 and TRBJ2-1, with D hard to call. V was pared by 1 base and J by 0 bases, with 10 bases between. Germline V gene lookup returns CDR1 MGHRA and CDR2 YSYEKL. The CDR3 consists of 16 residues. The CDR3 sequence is CASSQVPQSSYNEQFF. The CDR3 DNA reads TGCGCCAGCAGCCAAGTCCCTCAGAGCTCCTACAATGAGCAGTTCTTC.